A selection of T cell receptor beta chains follows, all from one sample in a study of Graves' ophthalmopathy and Graves' hyperthyroidism. TCRdb called the multiplex PCR reads again in MiXCR, with one record for every CDR3 protein. The sample records about 1.1 million distinct CDR3 sequences, less than 45% being singletons. Sequenced: peripheral blood or thyroid tissue (not recorded which). These receptors originate from an adult man with Graves' hyperthyroidism. Both conserved end residues are part of each CDR3. The D gene is left open where the match is weak. The size of a clone is reported for some rows only, either as once, few or many, or as a class for expanded clones.

j_call v_call clone_size d_call cdr3_aa cdr3_nt
TRBJ2-2 TRBV7-2 NA TRBD2 CATHPGGAGRCFF TGTGCCACCCATCCGGGAGGGGCGGGGCGCTGTTTTTTT
TRBJ1-2 TRBV5-1 few NA CASSSQGIDGYTF TGCGCCAGCAGCTCTCAGGGAATTGATGGCTACACCTTC
TRBJ1-5 TRBV27 NA NA CASSSAQNQPQHF TGTGCCAGCAGTTCCGCCCAGAATCAGCCCCAGCATTTT
TRBJ1-1 TRBV29-1 many NA CSVVNWQLNTEAFF TGCAGCGTTGTTAACTGGCAGCTGAACACTGAAGCTTTCTTT
TRBJ1-1 TRBV4-1 many NA CAVGTVMNTEAFF TGCGCCGTCGGCACCGTGATGAACACTGAAGCTTTCTTT
TRBJ2-7 TRBV12-3/TRBV12-4 few NA CASSPDPGYEQYF TGTGCCAGCAGTCCCGATCCGGGCTACGAGCAGTACTTC
TRBJ2-7 TRBV7-2 NA NA CASGLGFGNYEQYF TGTGCCAGCGGCTTGGGGTTCGGGAACTACGAGCAGTACTTC
TRBJ2-5 TRBV30 NA TRBD2 CAWSVTSGSRETQYF TGTGCCTGGAGTGTAACTAGCGGGAGTCGTGAGACCCAGTACTTC
TRBJ2-7 TRBV7-8 many NA CASSAAPSSYEQYF TGTGCCAGCAGCGCCGCTCCCAGCTCCTACGAGCAGTACTTC
TRBJ1-2 TRBV19 many NA CASFDFNYGYTF TGTGCCAGTTTCGACTTCAACTATGGCTACACCTTC
TRBJ1-2 TRBV5-5 NA NA CASRQADSSHNYGYTF TGTGCCAGCAGGCAAGCCGACAGTTCCCACAACTATGGCTACACCTTC
TRBJ2-2 TRBV5-6 few NA CASSLVPGAWNTGELFF TGTGCCAGCAGCTTGGTTCCAGGGGCCTGGAACACCGGGGAGCTGTTTTTT
TRBJ1-5 TRBV19 many NA CASSMGTYPSNQPQHF TGTGCCAGTAGTATGGGGACTTACCCAAGCAATCAGCCCCAGCATTTT
TRBJ2-7 TRBV10-3 NA NA CAIRGTTYEQYF TGTGCCATCAGGGGAACAACCTACGAGCAGTACTTC
TRBJ2-5 TRBV5-6 NA NA CASSLGQFRFMQETQYF TGTGCCAGCAGCTTGGGACAGTTTCGTTTTATGCAAGAGACCCAGTACTTC
TRBJ2-5 TRBV20-1 NA NA CSAARQAKGQETQYF TGCAGTGCTGCGCGGCAGGCAAAAGGACAAGAGACCCAGTACTTC
TRBJ1-2 TRBV10-3 few NA CASSSLDSRFNYGYTF TGTGCCAGCAGTTCTCTGGACAGCCGCTTTAACTATGGCTACACCTTC
TRBJ1-2 TRBV19 many NA CASSFPEKKGYTF TGTGCCAGTAGTTTTCCAGAGAAGAAAGGCTACACCTTC
TRBJ2-7 TRBV10-3 NA NA CASTSTYEQYF TGTGCCAGCACCTCGACTTACGAGCAGTACTTC
TRBJ1-1 TRBV20-1 many NA CSARVPEDTEAFF TGCAGTGCTAGAGTCCCTGAAGACACTGAAGCTTTCTTT
TRBJ1-3 TRBV7-8 NA NA CASSLEGSPTGNTIYF TGTGCCAGCAGCTTAGAGGGGTCCCCTACTGGAAACACCATATATTTT
TRBJ2-7 TRBV9 many NA CASSQGPPLYEQYF TGTGCCAGCAGTCAGGGACCGCCACTGTACGAGCAGTACTTC
TRBJ2-5 TRBV7-9 few TRBD2 CASSPGLAGRGWETQYF TGTGCCAGCAGCCCGGGACTAGCGGGCCGAGGGTGGGAGACCCAGTACTTC
TRBJ1-1 TRBV19 NA NA CASRPGGVTEAFF TGTGCCAGCCGGCCGGGGGGGGTAACTGAAGCTTTCTTT
TRBJ1-2 TRBV4-3 NA NA CASSQVFRQPNYGYTF TGCGCCAGCAGCCAAGTTTTTCGACAGCCAAACTATGGCTACACCTTC
TRBJ1-1 TRBV7-9 NA NA CASSLLGQMRAFF TGTGCCAGCAGCTTATTAGGCCAAATGCGAGCTTTCTTT
TRBJ2-7 TRBV4-3 few NA CASSQDARGHEQYF TGCGCCAGCAGCCAAGATGCTAGAGGGCACGAGCAGTACTTC
TRBJ2-7 TRBV9 many TRBD2 CASSGGGGTFEQYF TGTGCCAGCAGCGGGGGGGGAGGTACCTTCGAGCAGTACTTC
TRBJ2-2 TRBV7-2 NA TRBD1 CASSPGQGATAGELFF TGTGCCAGCAGCCCGGGACAGGGGGCGACGGCCGGGGAGCTGTTTTTT
TRBJ1-6 TRBV7-9 NA NA CASRTRVDSPLHF TGTGCCAGCAGGACTAGGGTCGATTCACCCCTCCACTTT
TRBJ2-7 TRBV5-6 few NA CASSLANLYEQYF TGTGCCAGCAGCTTGGCTAACCTTTACGAGCAGTACTTC
TRBJ2-3 TRBV7-2 NA TRBD2 CASSPGTSRRDTQYF TGTGCCAGCAGCCCCGGGACTAGCCGACGGGATACGCAGTATTTT
TRBJ2-7 TRBV14 many NA CASSQDGLGLYEQYF TGTGCCAGCAGCCAAGACGGGCTCGGACTTTACGAGCAGTACTTC
TRBJ2-2 TRBV20-1 NA TRBD1 CSARKTGVNGELFF TGCAGTGCTAGAAAGACAGGGGTAAACGGGGAGCTGTTTTTT
TRBJ2-7 TRBV6-5 NA TRBD2 CASTVSGRNEQYF TGTGCCAGCACAGTTAGCGGGAGGAACGAGCAGTACTTC
TRBJ1-3 TRBV29-1 many NA CSVVYGGNTIYF TGCAGCGTTGTATACGGAGGAAACACCATATATTTT
TRBJ1-5 TRBV10-2 NA NA CASSDSRGSNQPQHF TGCGCCAGCAGTGACTCTCGGGGTAGCAATCAGCCCCAGCATTTT
TRBJ1-3 TRBV25-1 once TRBD1 CASSLGGAPGNTIYF TGTGCCAGCAGTTTAGGGGGCGCACCTGGAAACACCATATATTTT
TRBJ1-4 TRBV15 many TRBD1 CATSRDRNNEKLFF TGTGCCACCAGCAGGGACAGGAATAATGAAAAACTGTTTTTT
TRBJ1-2 TRBV29-1 many TRBD1 CSVADRTNYGYTF TGCAGCGTTGCGGACAGGACTAACTATGGCTACACCTTC
TRBJ1-4 TRBV10-3 NA TRBD1 CASSFRGRPNEKLFF TGTGCCAGCAGTTTTAGGGGGCGACCTAATGAAAAACTGTTTTTT
TRBJ2-2 TRBV7-6 NA TRBD1 CVSSPYRGLTNTGELFF TGTGTCAGCAGCCCGTACAGGGGCTTAACGAACACCGGGGAGCTGTTTTTT
TRBJ2-6 TRBV7-6 NA NA CASSFDSGNSGANVLTF TGTGCCAGCAGCTTTGATTCGGGAAACTCTGGGGCCAACGTCCTGACTTTC
TRBJ2-5 TRBV7-9 NA NA CASSLTNQPQYF TGTGCCAGCAGCCTTACAAATCAGCCCCAGTACTTC
TRBJ2-5 TRBV5-4 NA TRBD2 CASSLVGAGGPETQYF TGTGCCAGCAGCTTGGTGGGAGCGGGGGGGCCGGAGACCCAGTACTTC
TRBJ1-2 TRBV24-1 NA TRBD1 CATSDTTTGNYGYTF TGTGCCACCAGTGATACAACGACAGGGAACTATGGCTACACCTTC
TRBJ1-3 TRBV6-5 NA NA CASSYSMVSGNTIYF TGTGCCAGCAGTTACTCGATGGTTTCTGGAAACACCATATATTTT
TRBJ2-5 TRBV24-1 many NA CAARDHHTETQYF TGTGCCGCACGGGACCACCATACGGAGACCCAGTACTTC
TRBJ1-4 TRBV29-1 many NA CSVVWGGKLFF TGCAGCGTTGTATGGGGGGGGAAACTGTTTTTT
TRBJ1-1 TRBV14 NA NA CASSQDRVSEAFF TGTGCCAGCAGCCAAGATCGAGTGTCTGAAGCTTTCTTT
TRBJ1-4 TRBV7-8 many NA CASRLRAANEKLFF TGTGCCAGCAGGCTCAGGGCAGCTAATGAAAAACTGTTTTTT
TRBJ1-2 TRBV10-2 few NA CASSDPGTYGYTF TGCGCCAGCAGTGATCCCGGGACCTATGGCTACACCTTC
TRBJ1-5 TRBV10-3 many NA CAIGNQPQHF TGTGCCATCGGCAATCAGCCCCAGCATTTT
TRBJ2-5 TRBV7-2 many NA CASSLDSSEETQYF TGTGCCAGCAGCCTGGACAGTTCCGAAGAGACCCAGTACTTC
TRBJ2-7 TRBV20-1 many TRBD1 CSVRPRDRPYEQYF TGCAGTGTCCGACCAAGGGACAGACCCTACGAGCAGTACTTC
TRBJ2-7 TRBV6-6 NA NA CASRPAVGRSYEQYF TGTGCCAGCAGGCCGGCCGTAGGGAGGTCCTACGAGCAGTACTTC
TRBJ2-2 TRBV5-1 few NA CASHETFVTGELFF TGCGCCAGCCATGAGACCTTTGTGACCGGGGAGCTGTTTTTT
TRBJ1-6 TRBV9 few NA CASSVGGTGSPLHF TGTGCCAGCAGCGTAGGTGGGACCGGATCACCCCTCCACTTT
TRBJ1-5 TRBV10-3 NA TRBD1 CASSEITGGNQPQHF TGTGCCAGCAGTGAGATAACAGGGGGAAATCAGCCCCAGCATTTT
TRBJ2-5 TRBV5-1 NA NA CASRDPGGGGEAQYF TGCGCCAGCCGCGATCCAGGCGGGGGCGGGGAGGCCCAGTACTTC